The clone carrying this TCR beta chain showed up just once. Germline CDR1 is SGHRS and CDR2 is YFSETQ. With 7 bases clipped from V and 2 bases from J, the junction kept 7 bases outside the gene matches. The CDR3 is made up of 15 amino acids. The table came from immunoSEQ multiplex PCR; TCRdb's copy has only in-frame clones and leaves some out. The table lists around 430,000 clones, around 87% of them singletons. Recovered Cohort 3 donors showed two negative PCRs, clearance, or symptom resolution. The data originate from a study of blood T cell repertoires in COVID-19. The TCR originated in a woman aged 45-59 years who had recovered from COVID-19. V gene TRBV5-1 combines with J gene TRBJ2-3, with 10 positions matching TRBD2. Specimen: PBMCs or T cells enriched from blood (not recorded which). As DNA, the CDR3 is TGCGCCAGCGGGGATAGCGGGGGGCCCACAGATACGCAGTATTTT. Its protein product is CASGDSGGPTDTQYF.